This T cell receptor (beta chain) stems from a study of radiotherapy plus CTLA-4 blockade in lung cancer. About the study: Patients showed objective responses in 18% of cases, and disease control was achieved by approximately 31%.

Trimming pared 4 bases from V and 5 bases from J, leaving 12 bases between. The germline gives CDR1 SGHDT, CDR2 YYEEEE. CDR3 length equals 13 residues. Sequencing used immunoSEQ multiplex PCR; TCRdb keeps in-frame clones, though not all of them. The sample holds about 70,000 clones, 70% to 85% seen once. This clone was recorded once. Its matching antigen is unknown. Study conclusions and caveats: Radiotherapy plus ipilimumab was followed by expansion in blood of tumor-derived TCR clones.

Ipilimumab-mediated CTLA-4 blockade plus focal radiation was given to patients having chemo-refractory metastatic non-small-cell lung cancer. The source material was peripheral blood, sampled from a patient treated with radiotherapy plus ipilimumab. J is TRBJ2-5 and V is TRBV5-6; unclear D gene. The sequence came from a human donor with non-small cell lung cancer who had a complete response to radiotherapy plus ipilimumab. This CDR3 is CASSPQLRETQYF. The DNA of the CDR3 is TGTGCCAGCAGCCCACAGCTGAGGGAGACCCAGTACTTC.